This entry concerns a single TCR beta chain. The CDR3 contains 15 residues. The germline V and J ends were trimmed by 3 bases and 2 bases, with 8 bases remaining between them. Germline CDR1 is SGHTA and CDR2 is FQGNSA. The record originates from a study of identical twins. TCRdb re-analysed the 5' RACE reads in MiXCR, keeping a single row per CDR3 protein. The sample lists around 200,000 distinct CDR3 sequences, 9.4% occurring once. The chain carries TRBV7-2 and TRBJ2-6, with D possibly TRBD1 on 5 matching bases. The receptor was isolated from a young woman in good health. The sequenced sample consisted of memory (CD45RO+) T cells sorted from blood. CDR3 in DNA: TGTGCCAGCAGCTTTTCAGGGCCTGGGGCCAACGTCCTGACTTTC. Amino acid sequence: CASSFSGPGANVLTF. The whole variable domain, remainder taken from reference TRBV7-2 and TRBJ2-6, is GAGVSQSPSNKVTEKGKDVELRCDPISGHTALYWYRQSLGQGLEFLIYFQGNSAPDKSGLPSDRFSAERTGGSVSTLTIQRTQQEDSAVYLCASSFSGPGANVLTFGAGSRLTVL.